The 26 T cell receptor beta chains below were found in one sample sequenced in a study of shared clonotypes between healthy human individuals (dated by TCRdb to the early 2020s). Library generation was performed with the immunoSEQ multiplex PCR assay. Here the immuneACCESS table is served through TCRdb, limited to in-frame sequences with V and J called. Missing clones are a known gap in these copies; in checked studies unresolved V genes cover under half, and the rest lacks a known reason. This sample gives roughly 590,000 clones in total; around 95% of them show up just once. The top ten clonotypes cover 0.09% to 0.13% of the sample. For the CD8 naive samples, CD45RO-negative cells were positively selected for CCR7, yielding a CD45RA+CCR7+ population from which TemRA cells were excluded. Source material: naive CD8+ T cells sorted from blood. The sample's cell subset or site label, in plain terms: CD45RA+CCR7+. These receptors all stem from a woman aged 25 to 39 in good health.

V and J are TRBV5-1 and TRBJ2-7; 8 bases are shared with TRBD1. V trimming: 4 bases; J trimming: 4 bases; junction bases outside the gene matches: 10. Germline lookup yields CDR1 SGHRS and CDR2 YFSETQ. This CDR3 has 15 amino acids. The CDR3 is CASSEGTGLQYEQYF. The CDR3 nucleotides are TGCGCCAGCAGCGAAGGGACAGGCCTTCAGTACGAGCAGTACTTC.

This rearrangement joins TRBV27 to TRBJ1-1, with a possible D match to TRBD1 (5 bases). With 2 bases removed from V and 0 bases from J, the gap between germline ends came to 10 bases. CDR1 is MNHEY and CDR2 is SMNVEV in the germline V gene (reference sequence). The length of the CDR3 is 15 residues. The CDR3 DNA sequence: TGTGCCAGCAGTTTAATAGGGACTGTGAACACTGAAGCTTTCTTT. This codes for CASSLIGTVNTEAFF.

This chain connects TRBV28 to TRBJ2-5; D is unresolved. The DNA end favors TRBJ2-7, so the J call may be wrong. Per the germline V gene, CDR1 is MDHEN and CDR2 is SYDVKM. There are 13 residues in the CDR3. This chain's CDR3 is CASSFKASYEQYF. CDR3 sequence (DNA): TGTGCCAGCAGTTTCAAGGCATCCTACGAGCAGTACTTC.

V and J are TRBV19 and TRBJ1-4; no definite D call. Trimming shortened V by 5 bases and J by 7 bases, and 11 bases separated the two germline ends. Germline V gene lookup returns CDR1 LNHDA and CDR2 SQIVND (reference sequence). The length of the CDR3 is 13 residues. In DNA, the CDR3 is TGTGCCAGTAGTCTGGGGTCAGCTGAAAAACTGTTTTTT. This codes for CASSLGSAEKLFF.

The chain links TRBV27 to TRBJ2-3; tentatively, D is TRBD1 (5 bases). This CDR3 spans 16 amino acids. Trimming took off 7 bases at V and 4 bases at J, with 21 bases between the two ends. The germline V gene has CDR1 MNHEY and CDR2 SMNVEV (reference sequence). The CDR3 DNA is TGTGCCAGCAAGTCCCTGGCTGGGGCCCGTGCAGATACGCAGTATTTT. Encoded protein: CASKSLAGARADTQYF.

This chain joins TRBV27 and TRBJ1-2; 9 bases line up with TRBD1. Germline V CDR1 and CDR2: MNHEY, SMNVEV (reference sequence). Trimming took 5 bases from V and 5 from J; bases not matched to a gene: 9. The length of the CDR3 is 15 residues. The CDR3 loop is CASSTIGQGLYGYTF. CDR3 DNA: TGTGCCAGCAGTACCATCGGACAGGGGCTATATGGCTACACCTTC.

This chain links TRBV6-1 with TRBJ2-5; no reliable D call. CDR3 size: 15 residues. Germline values: CDR1 MNHNS, CDR2 SASEGT. V was cut by 3 bases and J by 7 bases, with 18 bases left in between. CDR3 sequence: CASSEPEETLRTQYF. DNA of the CDR3: TGTGCCAGCAGTGAGCCCGAGGAAACTTTGCGGACCCAGTACTTC.

The chain combines TRBV15 with TRBJ1-1; tentatively, D is TRBD1 (6 bases). Germline V gene sequence: CDR1 LNHNV, CDR2 YYDKDF (reference sequence). V was clipped by 5 bases and J by 4 bases, with 14 bases between them. CDR3 length: 14 residues. CDR3 protein: CATSSRTETTEAFF. CDR3 sequence (DNA): TGTGCCACCAGCTCCCGGACAGAGACCACTGAAGCTTTCTTT.

The chain links TRBV15 to TRBJ1-4; TRBD1 might be the D (6 bases). Trimming took off 0 bases at V and 8 bases at J, with 16 bases between the two ends. The length of the CDR3 is 16 residues. The V gene's germline CDR1 is LNHNV and CDR2 YYDKDF (reference sequence). This CDR3 reads CATSRDLGGLGEKLFF. CDR3 nucleotides: TGTGCCACCAGCAGAGATCTTGGGGGGCTAGGGGAAAAACTGTTTTTT.

The chain links TRBV10-3 to TRBJ2-5, with D uncertain. V was pared by 3 bases and J by 0 bases, with 8 bases between. CDR3 size: 14 residues. Germline-derived CDR1 and CDR2 are ENHRY and SYGVKD. Here the CDR3 reads CAISEVSNQETQYF. CDR3 coding DNA: TGTGCCATCAGTGAAGTTTCAAACCAAGAGACCCAGTACTTC.

The chain employs TRBV5-1 and TRBJ1-1, with 7 bases identical to TRBD1. Germline CDR1 reads SGHRS; CDR2 reads YFSETQ. V shed 1 base, J shed 11 bases, and the junction held 11 bases outside the gene matches. The CDR3 has 14 amino acids. The CDR3, as DNA: TGCGCCAGCAGCTTGTCCGGAAGACAGGGTTGGGCTTTCTTT. The encoded protein is CASSLSGRQGWAFF.

The CDR3 coding sequence is TGTGCCAGCAGTCTCGACTCGGGACAAAGCACAGATACGCAGTATTTT. Translating gives CASSLDSGQSTDTQYF. The gene calls are TRBV28 and TRBJ2-3; D may be TRBD1 (6 bases). Germline CDR1 reads MDHEN; CDR2 reads SYDVKM. The V end was cut by 5 bases, the J end by 0 bases, with 15 bases between. The CDR3 sequence is 16 residues long.

The sample holds one count of this clone. This chain connects TRBV6-1 to TRBJ1-3, with D possibly TRBD1 on 5 matching bases. This CDR3 has 14 amino acids. Trimming shortened V by 7 bases and J by 2 bases, and 12 bases separated the two germline ends. Per the germline V gene, CDR1 is MNHNS and CDR2 is SASEGT. The CDR3: CASTEGTPGNTIYF. The DNA of the CDR3 is TGTGCCAGCACCGAGGGGACGCCTGGAAACACCATATATTTT.

V gene TRBV2 combines with J gene TRBJ2-7; the D gene is possibly TRBD2 (5 bases). The CDR3 is 15 amino acids. The germline gives CDR1 SNHLY, CDR2 FYNNEI. The germline V and J ends were trimmed by 6 bases and 0 bases, with 15 bases remaining between them. CDR3 amino acids: CASRDDYLTSYEQYF. The CDR3 coding sequence is TGTGCCAGCAGAGATGACTACCTCACCTCCTACGAGCAGTACTTC.

V gene TRBV5-4 combines with J gene TRBJ2-7; 7 nucleotides align to TRBD1. The V and J ends lost 2 bases and 5 bases, in that order; junction bases with no gene match: 4. CDR3 length equals 13 residues. Germline loops: CDR1 SGHNT, CDR2 YYREEE (reference sequence). CDR3 DNA: TGTGCCAGCAGCTTTTGGGACAGAGACGAGCAGTACTTC. Translating it yields CASSFWDRDEQYF.

The chain is built from TRBV9 and TRBJ2-2; a possible D gene is TRBD1 (6 bases). Trimming took off 4 bases at V and 4 bases at J, with 14 bases between the two ends. The length of the CDR3 is 15 residues. In germline, CDR1 is SGDLS, CDR2 YYNGEE. Here the CDR3 reads CASSSLQGITGELFF. The CDR3 region has the DNA TGTGCCAGCAGCAGCCTTCAGGGGATCACCGGGGAGCTGTTTTTT. Supplemented by reference TRBV9 and TRBJ2-2, the full variable domain reads DSGVTQTPKHLITATGQRVTLRCSPRSGDLSVYWYQQSLDQGLQFLIQYYNGEERAKGNILERFSAQQFPDLHSELNLSSLELGDSALYFCASSSLQGITGELFFGEGSRLTVL.

The rearrangement links TRBV7-3 to TRBJ2-5; D not resolved. The germline gives CDR1 SGHTA, CDR2 FQGTGA. Trimming pared 6 bases from V and 4 bases from J, leaving 12 bases between. The CDR3 has 13 amino acids. In DNA form, the CDR3 reads TGTGCCAGCAGTTCAGGAGTAAGAGAGACCCAGTACTTC. This gives the protein CASSSGVRETQYF.

The chain joins TRBV19 to TRBJ1-1; TRBD1 matches 8 bases. CDR3 length equals 14 residues. The junction had 4 bases not matched to a gene; V was cut back by 5 bases and J by 2 bases. Germline V CDR1 and CDR2: LNHDA, SQIVND (reference sequence). The chain's CDR3 is CASSEQGDNTEAFF. CDR3 nucleotide sequence: TGTGCCAGTAGTGAACAGGGGGATAACACTGAAGCTTTCTTT.

A single count supports this clone. CDR3 DNA sequence: TGTGCCACCAGCAGAGCCCGAGCTAGCGGGAGTAAAACAGATACGCAGTATTTT. Its protein product is CATSRARASGSKTDTQYF. V gene TRBV15 combines with J gene TRBJ2-3; 10 nucleotides line up with TRBD2. From germline, CDR1 is LNHNV and CDR2 YYDKDF (reference sequence). V was pared by 1 base and J by 3 bases, with 10 bases of the junction left unmatched. This CDR3 comprises 18 residues. The entire variable domain, with the rest obtained from reference TRBV15 and TRBJ2-3, is as follows: DAMVIQNPRYQVTQFGKPVTLSCSQTLNHNVMYWYQQKSSQAPKLLFHYYDKDFNNEADTPDNFQSRRPNTSFCFLDIRSPGLGDTAMYLCATSRARASGSKTDTQYFGPGTRLTVL.

V and J are TRBV13 and TRBJ1-2; D gene uncertain. The CDR3 has 16 amino acids. V was clipped by 3 bases and J by 2 bases, with 16 bases between them. The germline gives CDR1 PRHDT, CDR2 FYEKMQ (reference sequence). DNA of the CDR3: TGTGCCAGCAGCTTGGGGTATGGGAGGGAAAACTATGGCTACACCTTC. It is translated as CASSLGYGRENYGYTF.

This chain links TRBV28 with TRBJ2-1, with 10 bases that match TRBD2. Germline V gene lookup returns CDR1 MDHEN and CDR2 SYDVKM. The CDR3 totals 15 residues. V shed 6 bases, J shed 1 base, and the junction held 3 bases outside the gene matches. Here the CDR3 DNA reads TGTGCCAGCAGCCCACTAGCGGGATCCTACAATGAGCAGTTCTTC. Protein: CASSPLAGSYNEQFF.

The sample holds one count of this clone. The genes are TRBV9 and TRBJ2-7; either TRBD1 or TRBD2 may supply D (5 bases each). Germline V gene data show CDR1 as SGDLS and CDR2 as YYNGEE. V dropped 4 bases and J dropped 2 bases, with 13 bases sitting between them. The CDR3 has 14 amino acids. The CDR3 loop is CASSFEGMAYEQYF. The CDR3 DNA follows: TGTGCCAGCAGCTTCGAGGGGATGGCCTACGAGCAGTACTTC.

The chain links TRBV7-8 to TRBJ2-3, with TRBD1 matching 8 bases. Germline V gene data show CDR1 as SGHVS and CDR2 as FQNEAQ. The CDR3 runs 15 residues. J lost 2 bases, V lost 5 bases, and 6 bases had no gene match. The chain's CDR3 is CASSRTGSLTDTQYF. CDR3 DNA sequence: TGTGCCAGCAGCAGGACAGGGTCCCTCACAGATACGCAGTATTTT.

V gene TRBV28 combines with J gene TRBJ2-7, with 8 positions matching TRBD1. Germline-derived CDR1 and CDR2 are MDHEN and SYDVKM. The CDR3 is made up of 15 amino acids. J was trimmed by 4 bases and V by 7 bases; bases with no gene match: 12. Here the CDR3 reads CASMLRPTGDYEQYF. As DNA, the CDR3 is TGTGCCAGCATGCTTAGACCGACAGGGGATTACGAGCAGTACTTC.

V and J are TRBV6-5 and TRBJ2-7, with 8 bases matching TRBD1. Trimming took 2 bases from V and 7 from J; bases not matched to a gene: 4. Germline V gene lookup returns CDR1 MNHEY and CDR2 SVGAGI. The CDR3 is made up of 13 amino acids. The CDR3 coding sequence is TGTGCCAGCAGTTACGGCGACAGGGGTGAGCAGTACTTC. Translating it yields CASSYGDRGEQYF.

The chain has TRBV29-1 and TRBJ2-3; D unclear. The CDR3 runs 13 residues. Germline lookup yields CDR1 SQVTM and CDR2 ANQGSEA. V lost 4 bases and J 3 bases, leaving 11 bases between the germline ends. The CDR3 loop reads CSVVGGATDTQYF. The CDR3 DNA follows: TGCAGCGTTGTGGGCGGCGCGACAGATACGCAGTATTTT.